A selection of T cell receptor beta chains follows, all from one sample in a study of T cell responses to AZD1222 COVID-19 vaccine. The method was immunoSEQ multiplex PCR; TCRdb's version includes in-frame clones alone and lacks a portion of them. The sample carries about 93,000 clones, 75% to 90% recorded once. Sequences were derived from peripheral blood, sampled 28 days after the second AZD1222 dose. These receptors were taken from an adult who received the AZD1222 COVID-19 vaccine. Both conserved end residues are part of each CDR3. The D gene is left open where the match is weak. Clone size appears in some rows only: once, few, many, or a class for an expanded clone.

>TRBJ1-4|.|TRBD1|TRBV27
CASSRTHSDRGPNEKLFF
TGTGCCAGCAGTCGTACCCATTCCGACAGGGGGCCTAATGAAAAACTGTTTTTT
>TRBJ1-4|once|.|TRBV19
CASGSTSGEKLFF
TGTGCCAGCGGCAGCACGAGTGGGGAAAAACTGTTTTTT
>TRBJ2-1|.|TRBD2|TRBV27
CASSLGLAHYNEQFF
TGTGCCAGCAGTTTAGGACTAGCCCACTACAATGAGCAGTTCTTC
>TRBJ1-4|once|.|TRBV21-1
CASRKDSGQNEKLFF
TGTGCCAGCAGAAAGGACAGCGGTCAAAATGAAAAACTGTTTTTT
>TRBJ2-3|once|TRBD2|TRBV6-5
CASSYRGSVTDTQYF
TGTGCCAGCAGTTACCGCGGGAGTGTCACAGATACGCAGTATTTT
>TRBJ1-1|.|.|TRBV7-9
CASSLDKGTEAFF
TGTGCCAGCAGCTTAGACAAGGGGACTGAAGCTTTCTTT
>TRBJ1-1|.|.|TRBV28
CASRSGQNTEAFF
TGTGCCAGCAGGTCAGGGCAGAACACTGAAGCTTTCTTT
>TRBJ1-3|.|.|TRBV7-6
CASSPAGANSGNTIYF
TGTGCCAGCAGCCCCGCCGGGGCCAACTCTGGAAACACCATATATTTT
>TRBJ1-5|.|.|TRBV18
CASSPVSGSNQPQHF
TGTGCCAGCTCACCAGTAAGCGGGAGCAATCAGCCCCAGCATTTT
>TRBJ1-1|few|TRBD1|TRBV5-1
CASSLKGQGRLDTEAFF
TGCGCCAGCAGCTTAAAGGGACAGGGGAGGTTGGACACTGAAGCTTTCTTT
>TRBJ2-7|.|.|TRBV9
CASSVGYFTAYEQYF
TGTGCCAGCAGCGTAGGGTACTTCACAGCCTACGAGCAGTACTTC
>TRBJ1-2|.|TRBD1|TRBV7-2
CASSLALGQGNYGYTF
TGTGCCAGCAGCTTAGCGCTCGGACAGGGGAACTATGGCTACACCTTC
>TRBJ2-1|.|.|TRBV7-9
CASSPQGAEQFF
TGTGCCAGCAGCCCACAGGGCGCTGAGCAGTTCTTC
>TRBJ2-2|.|TRBD2|TRBV5-1
CASSLPGTSGASGELFF
TGCGCCAGCAGCTTACCCGGGACTAGCGGGGCTTCTGGGGAGCTGTTTTTT
>TRBJ1-6|once|.|TRBV7-2
CASSLAGGVDYNSPLHF
TGTGCCAGCAGCTTAGCGGGGGGGGTCGATTATAATTCACCCCTCCACTTT
>TRBJ2-3|.|.|TRBV14
CASSPLGTGALADTQYF
TGTGCCAGCAGCCCCCTGGGCACGGGGGCGCTTGCAGATACGCAGTATTTT
>TRBJ1-1|.|.|TRBV19
CASSLRVNTEAFF
TGTGCCAGTAGCCTACGGGTGAACACTGAAGCTTTCTTT
>TRBJ2-3|.|.|TRBV5-1
CASSPSTDTQYF
TGCGCCAGCAGCCCAAGCACAGATACGCAGTATTTT
>TRBJ2-1|.|.|TRBV7-8
CASSQALAGEQFF
TGTGCCAGCAGCCAAGCCCTGGCGGGTGAGCAGTTCTTC
>TRBJ2-7|.|.|TRBV3-1/TRBV3-2
CATSGSQPDNEQYF
TGTGCCACTTCGGGGAGTCAGCCTGATAACGAGCAGTACTTC
>TRBJ2-1|.|TRBD2|TRBV11-2
CASSRRLADSSYNEQFF
TGTGCCAGCAGCAGGAGACTAGCGGACAGCTCCTACAATGAGCAGTTCTTC
>TRBJ1-5|.|TRBD1|TRBV4-2
CASSQRTGREGNQPQHF
TGTGCCAGCAGCCAAAGGACAGGGCGGGAAGGCAATCAGCCCCAGCATTTT
>TRBJ2-5|once|.|TRBV3-1/TRBV3-2
CASSQVPGRETQYF
TGTGCCAGCAGCCAAGTGCCCGGGCGGGAGACCCAGTACTTC
>TRBJ1-2|.|.|TRBV9
CASSPSDRRGYTF
TGTGCCAGCAGCCCATCCGACAGAAGGGGCTACACCTTC
>TRBJ2-1|.|.|TRBV5-1
CASSLSTSNNEQFF
TGCGCCAGCAGCTTGTCAACCAGCAACAATGAGCAGTTCTTC
>TRBJ2-3|.|.|TRBV15
CATSRDLGVGSTDTQYF
TGTGCCACCAGCAGAGATCTGGGAGTTGGCAGCACAGATACGCAGTATTTT
>TRBJ2-1|.|TRBD2|TRBV18
CASSPKLAGANEQFF
TGTGCCAGCTCACCGAAACTAGCGGGAGCCAATGAGCAGTTCTTC
>TRBJ1-1|.|TRBD1|TRBV14
CASTRQGDTEAFF
TGTGCCAGCACCCGACAGGGGGACACTGAAGCTTTCTTT
>TRBJ1-1|.|.|TRBV11-2
CASNAADEGNTEAFF
TGTGCCAGCAACGCAGCGGATGAGGGGAACACTGAAGCTTTCTTT
>TRBJ2-3|.|TRBD2|TRBV7-3
CASSPGLASTDTQYF
TGTGCCAGCAGCCCTGGACTAGCTAGCACAGATACGCAGTATTTT
>TRBJ1-5|.|.|TRBV13
CATRKGQGSNQPQHF
TGTGCCACGCGAAAGGGGCAGGGGAGCAATCAGCCCCAGCATTTT
>TRBJ2-5|.|.|TRBV4-2
CASSQVLREVETQYF
TGTGCCAGCAGCCAAGTCCTCAGGGAGGTAGAGACCCAGTACTTC
>TRBJ2-3|once|.|TRBV7-8
CASSLEYGGNTDTQYF
TGTGCCAGCAGCTTAGAGTACGGCGGTAACACAGATACGCAGTATTTT
>TRBJ2-2|.|TRBD1|TRBV5-1
CASSLEGQGFVSTGELFF
TGCGCCAGCAGCTTGGAGGGACAGGGGTTCGTCAGCACCGGGGAGCTGTTTTTT
>TRBJ2-7|.|.|TRBV27
CASSWAASAEQYF
TGTGCCAGCAGCTGGGCTGCTAGCGCCGAGCAGTACTTC
>TRBJ2-1|once|.|TRBV19
CASSILRDQYNEQFF
TGTGCCAGTAGTATATTGCGGGATCAGTACAATGAGCAGTTCTTC
>TRBJ2-1|few|.|TRBV6-1
CASSDRSGEYNEQFF
TGTGCCAGCAGTGACCGAAGCGGAGAATACAATGAGCAGTTCTTC
>TRBJ1-1|.|.|TRBV11-3
CASSNPGTGAFF
TGTGCCAGCAGCAATCCGGGGACCGGAGCTTTCTTT
>TRBJ1-1|.|.|TRBV7-8
CASSLVEAAGRQAFF
TGTGCCAGCAGCTTAGTTGAGGCAGCGGGCCGCCAAGCTTTCTTT
>TRBJ1-4|.|.|TRBV5-6
CASSFSPGRDEKLFF
TGTGCCAGCAGCTTTTCCCCGGGGAGGGATGAAAAACTGTTTTTT
>TRBJ1-1|.|.|TRBV6-2/TRBV6-3
CASSIIGNTEAFF
TGTGCCAGCAGCATAATAGGGAACACTGAAGCTTTCTTT
>TRBJ1-2|.|.|TRBV29-1
CSVGGLGGYGYTF
TGCAGCGTAGGAGGACTGGGAGGGTATGGCTACACCTTC
>TRBJ2-7|once|.|TRBV2
CASLNEAGDEQYF
TGTGCCAGCCTCAACGAGGCAGGGGACGAGCAGTACTTC
>TRBJ1-1|once|.|TRBV5-6
CASSFQGNMNTEAFF
TGTGCCAGCAGTTTCCAGGGTAATATGAACACTGAAGCTTTCTTT
>TRBJ2-1|.|TRBD2|TRBV3-1/TRBV3-2
CASSQVAGSYNEQFF
TGTGCCAGCAGCCAAGTAGCGGGCTCCTACAATGAGCAGTTCTTC
>TRBJ1-1|.|.|TRBV11-2
CASSLGRSNTEAFF
TGTGCCAGCAGCTTAGGTCGCTCGAACACTGAAGCTTTCTTT
>TRBJ1-1|few|TRBD1|TRBV2
CASLPGTGDSLLSEVAFF
TGTGCCAGTTTGCCCGGGACAGGGGATTCCCTCCTGAGCGAAGTAGCTTTCTTT
>TRBJ1-5|.|TRBD1|TRBV19
CASSIRTGGFNQPQHF
TGTGCCAGTAGTATTAGGACAGGGGGCTTCAATCAGCCCCAGCATTTT
>TRBJ2-1|.|.|TRBV5-1
CASSVGSGYNEQFF
TGCGCCAGCAGCGTGGGGAGCGGGTACAATGAGCAGTTCTTC
>TRBJ1-1|.|.|TRBV4-2
CASSQVRYDTEAFF
TGTGCCAGCAGCCAAGTCAGGTACGACACTGAAGCTTTCTTT
>TRBJ2-3|.|TRBD2|TRBV7-9
CASSMTSGEDTQYF
TGTGCCAGCAGCATGACTAGCGGGGAGGATACGCAGTATTTT
>TRBJ2-1|.|TRBD1|TRBV7-9
CACRLVDRVEYEQFF
TGTGCCTGTAGACTGGTCGACAGGGTCGAATATGAGCAGTTCTTC
>TRBJ2-3|once|.|TRBV6-5
CASSYGGTEGLTQYF
TGTGCCAGCAGTTACGGAGGGACGGAGGGCCTAACGCAGTATTTT
>TRBJ2-1|.|TRBD2|TRBV4-2
CASSPSLTSGANNEQFF
TGTGCCAGCAGCCCCTCCTTGACTAGCGGGGCAAACAATGAGCAGTTCTTC
>TRBJ1-6|.|.|TRBV11-3
CASSLEEGSSYNSPLHF
TGTGCCAGCAGCTTAGAGGAGGGGAGCTCCTATAATTCACCCCTCCACTTT
>TRBJ1-4|.|.|TRBV25-1
CASSEYTGATNEKLFF
TGTGCCAGCAGTGAATATACGGGAGCAACTAATGAAAAACTGTTTTTT